These 12 T cell receptor beta chains came from one sample sequenced in a study of blood T cell repertoires in COVID-19. The assay was immunoSEQ multiplex PCR, and TCRdb's table has in-frame clones only and misses some. The sample lists about 280,000 clones, roughly 85% seen once, with roughly 5% in the top ten. Sequencing was done on a sample of peripheral blood. These receptors came from a man aged 45-60 years with active or convalescent COVID-19.

This rearrangement joins TRBV19 to TRBJ1-5; D not certain. CDR3 length equals 12 residues. The V end was cut by 6 bases, the J end by 6 bases, with 9 bases between. The V gene's germline CDR1 is LNHDA and CDR2 SQIVND (reference sequence). DNA for the CDR3: TGTGCCAGTAGGGCTCCGGGTCAGCCCCAGCATTTT. This sequence encodes CASRAPGQPQHF. Looking up the rest from reference TRBV19 and TRBJ1-5 gives the full variable domain: DGGITQSPKYLFRKEGQNVTLSCEQNLNHDAMYWYRQDPGQGLRLIYYSQIVNDFQKGDIAEGYSVSREKKESFPLTVTSAQKNPTAFYLCASRAPGQPQHFGDGTRLSIL.

The V gene is TRBV7-9, the J gene TRBJ1-2; unclear D gene. This CDR3 has 13 amino acids. Germline CDR1 and CDR2: SEHNR and FQNEAQ (reference sequence). Trimming shortened V by 1 base and J by 4 bases, and 7 bases separated the two germline ends. The CDR3 region has the DNA TGTGCCAGCAGCTTAGGATCTACCTATGGCTACACCTTC. Its protein product is CASSLGSTYGYTF.

The chain joins TRBV4-1 to TRBJ1-5; D may be TRBD1 (5 bases). CDR1 is MGHRA, CDR2 YSYEKL, per germline. V shed 0 bases and J shed 3 bases, with 12 bases lying between them. The CDR3 extends over 16 amino acids. CDR3 coding DNA: TGCGCCAGCAGCCAAGATTCGACAGCGAACAATCAGCCCCAGCATTTT. This encodes CASSQDSTANNQPQHF.

This rearrangement joins TRBV29-1 to TRBJ2-1; TRBD2 might be the D (6 bases). V was clipped by 5 bases and J by 7 bases, with 21 bases between them. The CDR3 contains 15 residues. The V gene's germline CDR1 is SQVTM and CDR2 ANQGSEA. This CDR3 is CSVRPSMGLLNEQFF. Here the CDR3 DNA reads TGCAGCGTTCGCCCTTCGATGGGACTTCTTAATGAGCAGTTCTTC.

This clone was found once. The chain is built from TRBV5-4 and TRBJ2-1; 11 bases line up with TRBD2. Trimming at V came to 4 bases and at J to 8 bases, leaving 8 bases not matched to a gene. There are 15 residues in the CDR3. Looked up from germline, CDR1 is SGHNT and CDR2 is YYREEE (reference sequence). The DNA of the CDR3 is TGTGCCAGCAGCCTAGGACTAGCGGGCGGGGATGAGCAGTTCTTC. Its protein product is CASSLGLAGGDEQFF.

The J gene is TRBJ2-1, the V gene TRBV10-1, with D tentatively TRBD2 (5 bases). There are 16 residues in the CDR3. V shed 6 bases and J shed 7 bases, with 22 bases lying between them. Germline CDR1 reads WNHNN; CDR2 reads SYGVQD (reference sequence). In DNA, the CDR3 is TGCGCCAGCAGCGGAGGTACGGGCTGGCCGGGGAATGAGCAGTTCTTC. Translating it yields CASSGGTGWPGNEQFF.

The V call is TRBV11-1, the J call TRBJ1-1; D ambiguous. This CDR3 has 13 amino acids. With 5 bases removed from V and 0 bases from J, the gap between germline ends came to 7 bases. The germline V gene has CDR1 SGHAT and CDR2 FQDESV (reference sequence). In DNA, the CDR3 is TGTGCCAGCAGCGGAGGGATGAACACTGAAGCTTTCTTT. It codes for CASSGGMNTEAFF. The variable domain in full, completed from reference TRBV11-1 and TRBJ1-1, reads EAEVAQSPRYKITEKSQAVAFWCDPISGHATLYWYRQILGQGPELLVQFQDESVVDDSQLPKDRFSAERLKGVDSTLKIQPAELGDSAMYLCASSGGMNTEAFFGQGTRLTVV.

J is TRBJ2-3 and V is TRBV28; TRBD2 matches at 8 bases. The CDR3 spans 17 residues. V was pared by 1 base and J by 3 bases, with 9 bases of the junction left unmatched. Germline V gene lookup returns CDR1 MDHEN and CDR2 SYDVKM. The CDR3 bases are TGTGCCAGCAGTTTATTTGACCCGGGAGGGCCGACAGATACGCAGTATTTT. Its protein is CASSLFDPGGPTDTQYF.

The chain has TRBV3-1 (or the pseudogene TRBV3-2) and TRBJ1-4; maybe TRBD1 (5 bases). From germline, CDR1 is LGHDT and CDR2 YNNKEL (reference sequence). This CDR3 region has 14 residues. Trimming cost V 5 bases and J 1 base, with 8 bases left between them. This CDR3 reads CASSTTGTNEKLFF. CDR3 coding DNA: TGTGCCAGCAGCACCACAGGAACTAATGAAAAACTGTTTTTT.

CDR3 sequence (DNA): TGTGCCAGCACTCCGGGACAGGGTGGAGAGACCCAGTACTTC. It translates to CASTPGQGGETQYF. V and J are TRBV28 and TRBJ2-5; 9 positions match TRBD1. V dropped 7 bases and J dropped 4; count of bases not matched to a gene: 7. Germline V gene data show CDR1 as MDHEN and CDR2 as SYDVKM. This CDR3 has 14 amino acids.

V usage is TRBV12-3 or TRBV12-4 and J usage is TRBJ1-4, with a weak D call TRBD1 (6 bases). Trimming removed 5 bases at V and 5 bases at J, with 6 bases between. There are 12 residues in the CDR3. In DNA form, the CDR3 reads TGTGCCAGCAGTCAGGGGAATGAAAAACTGTTTTTT. The encoded protein is CASSQGNEKLFF.

This rearrangement joins TRBV3-1 (or the pseudogene TRBV3-2) to TRBJ1-1; TRBD1 matches at 10 bases. The germline V gene encodes CDR1 LGHDT and CDR2 YNNKEL (reference sequence). The CDR3 totals 13 residues. With V trimmed by 4 bases and J by 4 bases, 0 bases remained unmatched. DNA of the CDR3: TGTGCCAGCAGCCGGGACAGGGGCACTGAAGCTTTCTTT. Translated, it gives CASSRDRGTEAFF.